This T cell receptor (beta chain) was recorded in a study of tissue T cells after allogeneic stem cell transplantation. General observations from the study: Alloreactivity or antigen specificity of tissue TCRs was not determined; some clones might be host cells. Tissue-detected TCR repertoire was only partly captured by blood and spleen T cells. This small cohort was clinically heterogeneous, and sampling depth was a limitation.

Profiling relied on immunoSEQ multiplex PCR, and the TCRdb table lists in-frame clones only, not all of them. Among over 6,500 clones, around 42% were seen once, and the ten largest hold around 7%. The CDR3 contains 15 residues. Looked up from germline, CDR1 is KGHTA and CDR2 is FQNQQP. Time point noted: mouse harvest day 7 after allogeneic transplant. Mouse grafts combined 10^7 T-cell-depleted bone marrow cells with 10^6 splenic CD5+ T cells. Mice had MHC-mismatched B6 into BALB/c GVHD, sampled day 7 or 14. This clone has only a few counts. What it recognizes is unknown. Gene names and germline refer to mouse. The read falls 1 residue short of the CDR3 end, and the missing part is taken from the germline J gene.

V gene TRBV23 combines with J gene TRBJ2-3; the DNA was not used to check the table's D call, TRBD2. The clonotype was recovered from a female BALB/c mouse given C57BL/6 T cells with graft-versus-host disease after an allogeneic hematopoietic cell transplant. The sequencing input was gut tissue. The CDR3 is CSSSRDWGRAETLYF. Partial CDR3 DNA: TGCTCCAGCAGTCGGGACTGGGGGCGTGCAGAAACGCTGTAT. Based on the CDR3 plus reference TRBV23 and TRBJ2-3, the full variable domain is DAAVTQKPRYLIKMKGQEAEMKCIPEKGHTAVFWYQQKQSKELKFLIYFQNQQPLDQIDMVKERFSAVCPSSSLCSLGIRTCEAEDSALYLCSSSRDWGRAETLYFGSGTRLTVL.